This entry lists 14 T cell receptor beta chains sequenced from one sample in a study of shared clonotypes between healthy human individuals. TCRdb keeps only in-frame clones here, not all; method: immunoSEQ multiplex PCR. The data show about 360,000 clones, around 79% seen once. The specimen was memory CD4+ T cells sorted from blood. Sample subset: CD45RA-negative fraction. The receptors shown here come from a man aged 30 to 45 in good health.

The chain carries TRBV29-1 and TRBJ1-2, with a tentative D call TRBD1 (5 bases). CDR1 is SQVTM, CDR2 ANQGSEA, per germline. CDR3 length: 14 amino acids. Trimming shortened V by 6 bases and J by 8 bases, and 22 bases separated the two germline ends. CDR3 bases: TGCAGCGTCACCCGTTCCGCAATAGGGGCCGGCTACACCTTC. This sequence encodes CSVTRSAIGAGYTF.

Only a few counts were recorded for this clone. The CDR3 spells CASSLGPNYEQYF. The CDR3 nucleotides read TGTGCCAGCAGCCTGGGACCGAACTACGAGCAGTACTTC. The chain combines TRBV11-3 with TRBJ2-7, with D possibly called TRBD1 or TRBD2 (5 bases each). Trimming removed 5 bases at V and 3 bases at J, with 11 bases between. The germline V gene has CDR1 SGHNT and CDR2 YENEEA. CDR3 length: 13 residues.

The CDR3 region has the DNA TGTGCCAGCTCTACGGGACTAGCGGGACCAAATGAGCAGTTCTTC. Translating gives CASSTGLAGPNEQFF. This chain uses TRBV4-2 with TRBJ2-1; 13 bases match TRBD2. The CDR3 contains 15 residues. Germline values: CDR1 LGHNA, CDR2 YNFKEQ. J lost 7 bases, V lost 8 bases, and 8 bases had no gene match.

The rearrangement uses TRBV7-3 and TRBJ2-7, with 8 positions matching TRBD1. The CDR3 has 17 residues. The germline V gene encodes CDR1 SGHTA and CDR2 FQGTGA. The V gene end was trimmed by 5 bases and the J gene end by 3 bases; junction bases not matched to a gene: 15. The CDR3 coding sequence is TGTGCCAGCAGCCCAAATTCAGGGACAGGACAAGGCTACGAGCAGTACTTC. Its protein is CASSPNSGTGQGYEQYF.

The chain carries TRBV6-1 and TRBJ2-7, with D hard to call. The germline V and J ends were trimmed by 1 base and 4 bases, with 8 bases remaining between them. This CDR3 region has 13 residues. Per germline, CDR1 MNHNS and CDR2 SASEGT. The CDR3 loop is CASSEVVRYEQYF. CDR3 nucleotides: TGTGCCAGCAGTGAAGTTGTACGGTACGAGCAGTACTTC.

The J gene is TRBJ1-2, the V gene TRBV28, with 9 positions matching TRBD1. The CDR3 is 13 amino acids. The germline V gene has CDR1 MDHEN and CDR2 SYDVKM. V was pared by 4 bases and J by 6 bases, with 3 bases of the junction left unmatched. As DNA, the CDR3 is TGTGCCAGCAGTTCAACAGGGGGCGATGGCTACACCTTC. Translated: CASSSTGGDGYTF.

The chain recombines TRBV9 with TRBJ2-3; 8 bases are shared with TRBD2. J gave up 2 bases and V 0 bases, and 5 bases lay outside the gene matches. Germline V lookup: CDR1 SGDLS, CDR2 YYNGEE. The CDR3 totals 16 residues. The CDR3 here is CASSVGGSGNTDTQYF. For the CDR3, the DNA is TGTGCCAGCAGCGTAGGGGGTAGCGGGAACACAGATACGCAGTATTTT.

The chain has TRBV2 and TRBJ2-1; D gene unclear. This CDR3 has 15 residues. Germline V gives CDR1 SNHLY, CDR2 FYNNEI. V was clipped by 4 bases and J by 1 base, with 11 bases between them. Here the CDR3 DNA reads TGTGCCAGCAGTGCAACGGTGGGGTCCTACAATGAGCAGTTCTTC. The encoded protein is CASSATVGSYNEQFF.

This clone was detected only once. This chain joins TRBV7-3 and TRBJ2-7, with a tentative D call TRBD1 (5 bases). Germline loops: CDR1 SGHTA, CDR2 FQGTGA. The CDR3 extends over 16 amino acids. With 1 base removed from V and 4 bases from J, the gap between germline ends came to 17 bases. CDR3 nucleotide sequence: TGTGCCAGCAGCTTAAGGGGCGGAAGTACATTATACGAGCAGTACTTC. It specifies CASSLRGGSTLYEQYF.

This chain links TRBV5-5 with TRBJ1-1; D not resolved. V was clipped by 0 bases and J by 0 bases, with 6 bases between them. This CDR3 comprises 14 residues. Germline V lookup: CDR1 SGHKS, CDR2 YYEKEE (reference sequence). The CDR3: CASSLALLNTEAFF. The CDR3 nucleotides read TGTGCCAGCAGCTTGGCTCTCCTGAACACTGAAGCTTTCTTT.

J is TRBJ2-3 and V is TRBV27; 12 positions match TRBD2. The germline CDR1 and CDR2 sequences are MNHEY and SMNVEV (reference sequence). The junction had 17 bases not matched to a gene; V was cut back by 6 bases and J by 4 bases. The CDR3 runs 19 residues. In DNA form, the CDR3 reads TGTGCCAGCAGCCCACTCAACGTACGACTAGCGGGAGTGCCAGATACGCAGTATTTT. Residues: CASSPLNVRLAGVPDTQYF.

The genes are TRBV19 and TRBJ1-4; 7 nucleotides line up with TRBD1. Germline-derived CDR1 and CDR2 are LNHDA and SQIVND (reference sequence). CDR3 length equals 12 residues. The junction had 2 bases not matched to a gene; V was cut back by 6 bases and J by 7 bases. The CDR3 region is CASSQGGEKLFF. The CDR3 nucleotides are TGTGCCAGTAGCCAGGGGGGTGAAAAACTGTTTTTT.

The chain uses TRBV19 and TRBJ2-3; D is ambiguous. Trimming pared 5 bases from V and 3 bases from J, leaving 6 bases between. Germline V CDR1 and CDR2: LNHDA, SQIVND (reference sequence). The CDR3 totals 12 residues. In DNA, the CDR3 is TGTGCCAGTAGTGCGTTTACAGATACGCAGTATTTT. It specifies CASSAFTDTQYF.

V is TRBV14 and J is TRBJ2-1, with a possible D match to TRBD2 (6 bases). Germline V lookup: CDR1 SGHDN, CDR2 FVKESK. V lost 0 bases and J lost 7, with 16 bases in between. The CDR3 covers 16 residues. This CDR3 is CASSQDLGGRRNEQFF. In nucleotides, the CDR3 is TGTGCCAGCAGCCAAGATCTTGGAGGGAGAAGGAATGAGCAGTTCTTC. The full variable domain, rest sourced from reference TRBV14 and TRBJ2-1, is EAGVTQFPSHSVIEKGQTVTLRCDPISGHDNLYWYRRVMGKEIKFLLHFVKESKQDESGMPNNRFLAERTGGTYSTLKVQPAELEDSGVYFCASSQDLGGRRNEQFFGPGTRLTVL.